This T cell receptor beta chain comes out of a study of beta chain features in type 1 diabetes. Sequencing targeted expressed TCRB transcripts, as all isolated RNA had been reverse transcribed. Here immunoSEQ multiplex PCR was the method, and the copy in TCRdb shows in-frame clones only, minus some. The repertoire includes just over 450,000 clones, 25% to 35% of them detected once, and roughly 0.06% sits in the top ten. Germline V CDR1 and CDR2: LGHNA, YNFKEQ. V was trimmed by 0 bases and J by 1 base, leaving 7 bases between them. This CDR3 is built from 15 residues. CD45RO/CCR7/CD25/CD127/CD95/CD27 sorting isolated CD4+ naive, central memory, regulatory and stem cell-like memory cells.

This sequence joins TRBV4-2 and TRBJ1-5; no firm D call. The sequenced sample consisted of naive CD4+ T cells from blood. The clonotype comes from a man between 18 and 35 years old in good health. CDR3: CASSQEGLSNQPQHF. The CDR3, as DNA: TGTGCCAGCAGCCAAGAGGGATTGAGCAATCAGCCCCAGCATTTT.